This T cell receptor (beta chain) was sequenced for a study of shared clonotypes between healthy human individuals. Generated by immunoSEQ multiplex PCR, the TCRdb table keeps only in-frame clones and is missing some. The data contain about 680,000 clones, just over 90% of them singletons. V shed 8 bases and J shed 8 bases, with 18 bases lying between them. The CDR3 totals 14 residues. Germline values: CDR1 PRHDT, CDR2 FYEKMQ (reference sequence). Naive CD8 populations comprised CD45RO-negative cells positively selected for CCR7, excluding terminally differentiated effector memory CD45RA+ cells. The genes are TRBV13 and TRBJ1-4; D gene uncertain. The source material was naive CD8+ T cells sorted from blood. The TCR comes from a man aged 25 to 45 in good health. The CDR3 region has the DNA TGTGCCAGCTCCCACTCTGATGGATACGAAAAACTGTTTTTT. Translated, it gives CASSHSDGYEKLFF.